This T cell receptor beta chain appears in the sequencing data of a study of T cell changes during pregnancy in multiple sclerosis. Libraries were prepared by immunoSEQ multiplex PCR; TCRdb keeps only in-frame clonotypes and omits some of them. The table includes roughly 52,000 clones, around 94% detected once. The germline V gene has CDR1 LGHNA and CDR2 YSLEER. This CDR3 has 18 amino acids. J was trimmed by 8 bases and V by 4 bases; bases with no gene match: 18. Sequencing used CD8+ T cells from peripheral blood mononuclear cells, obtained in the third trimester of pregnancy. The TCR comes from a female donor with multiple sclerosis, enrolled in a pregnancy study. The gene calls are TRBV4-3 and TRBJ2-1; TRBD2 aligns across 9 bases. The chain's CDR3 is CASSPLYFAGGKGDEQFF. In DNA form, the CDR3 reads TGCGCCAGCAGCCCCCTTTATTTCGCGGGAGGGAAAGGTGATGAGCAGTTCTTC.